Listed below are T cell receptor beta chains from one sample, sequenced in a study of blood T cell repertoires in COVID-19. The repertoire was sequenced with immunoSEQ multiplex PCR; TCRdb's copy has only in-frame clones and lacks some. The sample shows under 85,000 clones, approximately 87% of them seen only once. Source material: peripheral blood. The receptors were gathered from an elderly man in a cohort sampled during active COVID-19. Both conserved end residues are part of each CDR3. A D gene is named only where the DNA matches it firmly. Clone sizes are given selectively: once, few, many, or a class where the clone is expanded.

v_gene	abundance	len	j_gene	d_gene	CDR3nt	CDR3aa
TRBV19	.	17	TRBJ1-3	TRBD1	TGTGCCAGTAGTGCGGCGGGACAGCTCGGCTTTGGAAACACCATATATTTT	CASSAAGQLGFGNTIYF
TRBV15	.	14	TRBJ2-4	.	TGTGCCACCAGCAGGACAGGTGACCAAAACATTCAGTACTTC	CATSRTGDQNIQYF
TRBV5-1	once	13	TRBJ1-1	TRBD1	TGCGCCAGCAGCACCGGGGACAGTTCTTGGGCTTTCTTT	CASSTGDSSWAFF
TRBV6-4	.	20	TRBJ2-1	.	TGTGCCAGCAGTACACCCCCTCTTTCTGGCGGGGTAATGACGTACAATGAGCAGTTCTTC	CASSTPPLSGGVMTYNEQFF
TRBV7-9	.	15	TRBJ2-2	.	TGTGCCAGCAGCTCGGGGACAATTAACACCGGGGAGCTGTTTTTT	CASSSGTINTGELFF
TRBV7-9	.	13	TRBJ1-1	.	TGTGCCAGCAGCTTTCAGGGGAACACTGAAGCTTTCTTT	CASSFQGNTEAFF
TRBV19	.	16	TRBJ1-5	.	TGTGCCAGTAGTACCGTCCGGGACACTAGCAATCAGCCCCAGCATTTT	CASSTVRDTSNQPQHF
TRBV27	.	16	TRBJ1-2	TRBD1	TGTGCCAGCAGGACCGGGACAGGGGGCGCGGGCTATGGCTACACCTTC	CASRTGTGGAGYGYTF
TRBV7-9	.	14	TRBJ1-6	TRBD1	TGTGCCAGCAGTCAGGACAGGGGTGGTTCACCCCTCCACTTT	CASSQDRGGSPLHF
TRBV5-1	.	16	TRBJ2-6	.	TGCGCCAGCAGCTTGGACGGTTATCCTGGGGCCAACGTCCTGACTTTC	CASSLDGYPGANVLTF
TRBV7-2	once	16	TRBJ2-2	TRBD2	TGTGCCAGCACCCTTCGGACTAGCGGGGGCACCGGGGAGCTGTTTTTT	CASTLRTSGGTGELFF
TRBV5-1	.	17	TRBJ2-2	TRBD2	TGCGCCAGCAGCCCCAATTCCGGGGCCGGGGGGACCGGGGAGCTGTTTTTT	CASSPNSGAGGTGELFF
TRBV6-2/TRBV6-3	few	13	TRBJ1-2	.	TGTGCCAGCAGCGCGCTCCAGGGGTATGGCTACACCTTC	CASSALQGYGYTF
TRBV3-1/TRBV3-2	.	15	TRBJ2-6	.	TGTGCCAGCAGCCAAGCGAACAGGGCGTCCAACGTCCTGACTTTC	CASSQANRASNVLTF
TRBV10-2	.	16	TRBJ2-5	TRBD2	TGCGCCAGCAGTGATTTGGCGGGGGGGCTTTCGGAGACCCAGTACTTC	CASSDLAGGLSETQYF
TRBV4-3	.	17	TRBJ2-2	TRBD2	TGCGCCAGCAGCCAAGATATAGCGGGGGGGCCCAAGGGGGAGCTGTTTTTT	CASSQDIAGGPKGELFF
TRBV7-3	.	14	TRBJ1-2	.	TGTGCCAGCAGCCCCTGGTCGGGTTCCTATGGCTACACCTTC	CASSPWSGSYGYTF
TRBV5-8	few	14	TRBJ1-1	.	TGTGCCAGCAGCTTCCTCGGTTTGAACACTGAAGCTTTCTTT	CASSFLGLNTEAFF
TRBV10-3	.	14	TRBJ1-5	TRBD1	TGTGCCAGCTCAACGGGACAGCACAATCAGCCCCAGCATTTT	CASSTGQHNQPQHF
TRBV19	.	11	TRBJ1-1	.	TGTGCCAGTAGTATGGGGGCAGCAGCTTTCTTT	CASSMGAAAFF
TRBV27	.	15	TRBJ1-5	TRBD1	TGTGCCAGCAGTTTAACAGGGGGAGGTCGTCAGCCCCAGCATTTT	CASSLTGGGRQPQHF
TRBV9	.	16	TRBJ1-6	.	TGTGCCAGCAGCGTGGGGCAGCCCTCCTGGAATTCACCCCTCCACTTT	CASSVGQPSWNSPLHF
TRBV6-1	.	16	TRBJ1-3	.	TGTGCCAGCAGTGAAGGACTCCAGGACTACGGAAACACCATATATTTT	CASSEGLQDYGNTIYF
TRBV14	.	15	TRBJ2-7	.	TGTGCCAGCAGCCGAAAGCGAACTGGTCCTTACGAGCAGTACTTC	CASSRKRTGPYEQYF
TRBV7-2	.	14	TRBJ2-1	.	TGTGCCAGCAGCTTAAAAACACTAGACCATGAGCAGTTCTTC	CASSLKTLDHEQFF
TRBV5-1	.	14	TRBJ2-7	TRBD1	TGCGCCAGCAGCCGGACAGGAGACGGTTCCGAGCAGTACTTC	CASSRTGDGSEQYF
TRBV6-5	.	14	TRBJ2-2	.	TGTGCCAGCCAGTTGGGGACACTCACCGGGGAGCTGTTTTTT	CASQLGTLTGELFF
TRBV25-1	.	17	TRBJ2-1	.	TGTGCCAGCAGTGAATCTGAGGGCAGGGGATTCTACAATGAGCAGTTCTTC	CASSESEGRGFYNEQFF
TRBV7-9	.	13	TRBJ1-1	.	TGTGCCAGCAGCTCCCAGGAGAACACTGAAGCTTTCTTT	CASSSQENTEAFF
TRBV5-1	.	14	TRBJ1-1	TRBD1	TGCGCCAGCAGCTCGACAGGGTCGAACACTGAAGCTTTCTTT	CASSSTGSNTEAFF
TRBV20-1	.	11	TRBJ2-7	.	TGCAGTGCTGGTGACGGCTACGAGCAGTACTTC	CSAGDGYEQYF
TRBV6-5	few	15	TRBJ1-6	TRBD1	TGTGCCAGCAGTTCGGAAGAGGGGGCTTATTCACCCCTCCACTTT	CASSSEEGAYSPLHF
TRBV29-1	.	13	TRBJ1-1	.	TGCAGCGCCAACAGTGCGGGGAACACTGAAGCTTTCTTT	CSANSAGNTEAFF
TRBV2	.	16	TRBJ2-5	TRBD2	TGTGCCAGCTCCCCTATTACCGGGACTAGCAAAGAGACCCAGTACTTC	CASSPITGTSKETQYF
TRBV18	once	14	TRBJ1-2	TRBD1	TGTGCCAGCTCATATTTCGACAGGGGTCATGGCTACACCTTC	CASSYFDRGHGYTF
TRBV7-3	.	12	TRBJ2-5	TRBD2	TGTGCCAGCAGCCGCGGGGGAGAGACCCAGTACTTC	CASSRGGETQYF
TRBV4-2	.	15	TRBJ1-4	TRBD1	TGTGCCAGCAGCCAGGGGACAGGGGATAATGAAAAACTGTTTTTT	CASSQGTGDNEKLFF
TRBV28	few	15	TRBJ1-4	.	TGTGCCAGCAGTCCCCATGAATTAGGGGTTGAAAAACTGTTTTTT	CASSPHELGVEKLFF
TRBV27	.	13	TRBJ1-1	.	TGTGCCAGCAGTTGGACTCTAGGGACTGAAGCTTTCTTT	CASSWTLGTEAFF
TRBV7-8	few	16	TRBJ1-5	.	TGTGCCAGCAGCCCTTTGCCCCCAGCGAGCAATCAGCCCCAGCATTTT	CASSPLPPASNQPQHF
TRBV28	.	14	TRBJ1-2	TRBD1	TGTGCCAGCAGTTTACTCGGACAGGGCTATGGCTACACCTTC	CASSLLGQGYGYTF
TRBV3-1/TRBV3-2	.	16	TRBJ1-5	.	TGTGCCAGCAGCCAAGATCCGGTATCTAGCAATCAGCCCCAGCATTTT	CASSQDPVSSNQPQHF
TRBV2	.	15	TRBJ2-2	.	TGTGCCAGCAGTGAGGAGGGGGCGGGCACCGGGGAGCTGTTTTTT	CASSEEGAGTGELFF
TRBV5-1	.	15	TRBJ2-3	TRBD2	TGCGCCAGCAGCGTGGGACTAGCGCTCGCAGATACGCAGTATTTT	CASSVGLALADTQYF
TRBV5-1	.	16	TRBJ2-7	TRBD1	TGCGCCAGCAGCTTGCTCGGACAGGGGGGTTCCTACGAGCAGTACTTC	CASSLLGQGGSYEQYF
TRBV7-6	once	13	TRBJ2-1	.	TGTGCCAGCAGCTTAGGCAGGAACAATGAGCAGTTCTTC	CASSLGRNNEQFF
TRBV19	.	20	TRBJ2-2	TRBD2	TGTGCCAGTAGTAACCCCGGGACTAGCGGGGGGACCACGAACACCGGGGAGCTGTTTTTT	CASSNPGTSGGTTNTGELFF
TRBV7-2	.	15	TRBJ2-5	TRBD1	TGTGCCAGCAGCTTAGGGGACAGGGGGCATGAGACCCAGTACTTC	CASSLGDRGHETQYF
TRBV7-8	.	14	TRBJ2-7	TRBD1	TGTGCCAGCAGCTTAGTACAGGGGACGTTAGAGCAGTACTTC	CASSLVQGTLEQYF